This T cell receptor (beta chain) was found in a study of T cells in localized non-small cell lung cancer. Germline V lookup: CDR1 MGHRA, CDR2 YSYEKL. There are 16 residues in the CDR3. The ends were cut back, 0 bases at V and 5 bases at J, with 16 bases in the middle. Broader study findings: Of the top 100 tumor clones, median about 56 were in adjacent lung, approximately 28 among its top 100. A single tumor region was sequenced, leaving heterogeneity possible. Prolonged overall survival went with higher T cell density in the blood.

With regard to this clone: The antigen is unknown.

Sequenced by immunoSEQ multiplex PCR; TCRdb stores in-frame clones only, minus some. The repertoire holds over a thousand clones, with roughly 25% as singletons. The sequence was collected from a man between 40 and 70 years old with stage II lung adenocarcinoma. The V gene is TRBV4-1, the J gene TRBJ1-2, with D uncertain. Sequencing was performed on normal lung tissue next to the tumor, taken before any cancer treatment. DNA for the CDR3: TGCGCCAGCAGCCAAGATATGGGCGGAGGTGATTATGGCTACACCTTC. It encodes CASSQDMGGGDYGYTF.